Presented here are 27 T cell receptor beta chains from one specimen sequenced in a study of blood T cells in healthy people across ages. Then a second PCR, running about 6 to 12 cycles, was carried out with a sample-barcoded 5' primer and a J-beta primer mix. TCRdb independently ran MiXCR on the 5' RACE reads; one entry per CDR3 protein. The data show approximately 850,000 distinct CDR3 sequences, under 45% seen once. The sequenced sample consisted of blood. The receptors come from a man between 60 and 75 years old in good health.

The CDR3 loop reads CASIEVEGLSTGELFF. The CDR3 DNA is TGCGCCAGCATCGAGGTTGAGGGACTGAGCACCGGGGAGCTGTTTTTT. The gene calls are TRBV5-1 and TRBJ2-2; D may be TRBD2 (6 bases). In germline, CDR1 is SGHRS, CDR2 YFSETQ. This CDR3 contains 16 residues. V was trimmed by 6 bases and J by 4 bases, leaving 19 bases between them.

The rearrangement uses TRBV5-6 and TRBJ2-1; D unresolved. The V end was cut by 7 bases, the J end by 5 bases, with 19 bases between. The CDR3 sequence is 15 residues long. CDR1 is SGHDT and CDR2 is YYEEEE in the germline V gene. The CDR3 spells CASVIGLGIDNEQFF. For the CDR3, the DNA is TGTGCCAGCGTCATAGGGCTCGGCATCGACAATGAGCAGTTCTTC. Together with reference TRBV5-6 and TRBJ2-1, the CDR3 gives the full variable domain: DAGVTQSPTHLIKTRGQQVTLRCSPKSGHDTVSWYQQALGQGPQFIFQYYEEEERQRGNFPDRFSGHQFPNYSSELNVNALLLGDSALYLCASVIGLGIDNEQFFGPGTRLTVL.

This chain connects TRBV4-3 to TRBJ2-3; TRBD1 or TRBD2 may be the D gene (5 bases each). Trimming took 0 bases from V and 10 from J, leaving 11 bases between them. Germline V gene sequence: CDR1 LGHNA, CDR2 YSLEER. The CDR3 loop spans 13 amino acids. The CDR3 DNA sequence: TGCGCCAGCAGCCAAGATTCGAGGGGATCGCAGTATTTT. This translates into CASSQDSRGSQYF.

The sample holds a few counts of this clonotype. This chain uses TRBV20-1 with TRBJ2-1; D could derive from TRBD1 or TRBD2 (6 bases each). Germline lookup yields CDR1 DFQATT and CDR2 SNEGSKA (reference sequence). The V gene lost 4 bases and the J gene lost 4 bases, with 20 bases spanning the gap. This CDR3 has 16 residues. CDR3 sequence (DNA): TGCAGTGCTAACCATCTTTTGGGGGGCGTTTACAATGAGCAGTTCTTC. This translates into CSANHLLGGVYNEQFF.

This clonotype has just a few counts. The V and J genes are TRBV7-8 and TRBJ2-6; no definite D call. Germline V lookup: CDR1 SGHVS, CDR2 FQNEAQ. The CDR3 covers 17 residues. The V end was cut by 1 base, the J end by 0 bases, with 10 bases between. This chain's CDR3 is CASSLGVGPSGANVLTF. The CDR3 bases are TGTGCCAGCAGCTTAGGAGTCGGACCCTCTGGGGCCAACGTCCTGACTTTC. The full variable domain, in which reference TRBV7-8 and TRBJ2-6 provide the parts outside the CDR3, is GAGVSQSPRYKVAKRGQDVALRCDPISGHVSLFWYQQALGQGPEFLTYFQNEAQLDKSGLPSDRFFAERPEGSVSTLKIQRTQQEDSAVYLCASSLGVGPSGANVLTFGAGSRLTVL.

This chain uses TRBV7-2 with TRBJ2-5; D possibly corresponds to TRBD1 (6 bases). Germline lookup yields CDR1 SGHTA and CDR2 FQGNSA. This CDR3 has 14 amino acids. Trimming took 5 bases from V and 0 from J, leaving 10 bases between them. CDR3 region: CASSTTGNQETQYF. DNA for the CDR3: TGTGCCAGCAGCACTACAGGGAACCAAGAGACCCAGTACTTC.

This clonotype was seen more than once but under ten times. The rearrangement joins TRBV9 to TRBJ2-7, with 14 positions matching TRBD2. The J call may be wrong; the DNA end is better matched by TRBJ2-5. Germline CDR1 SGDLS, CDR2 YYNGEE. The CDR3 contains 15 residues. The CDR3 DNA reads TGTGCCAGCAGCGGGGGACTAGCGGGGGTGGAGACCCAGTACTTC. Its translation: CASSGGLAGVETQYF.

A single count supports this clonotype. V gene TRBV6-5 combines with J gene TRBJ1-1, with D unresolved. CDR3 size: 13 residues. Trimming pared 5 bases from V and 7 bases from J, leaving 14 bases between. CDR1 and CDR2 from the germline V gene are MNHEY and SVGAGI. The CDR3 coding sequence is TGTGCCAGCAGTCATCGAGCAGAGGGTGAAGCTTTCTTT. Translation: CASSHRAEGEAFF.

The chain couples TRBV7-2 to TRBJ2-3; 9 bases agree with TRBD2. The V segment lost 4 bases and the J segment 2 bases; nucleotides outside the gene matches: 13. Germline-derived CDR1 and CDR2 are SGHTA and FQGNSA. The CDR3 consists of 18 residues. The CDR3 region is CASSWGTAGGRSTDTQYF. The CDR3 DNA is TGTGCCAGCAGCTGGGGGACAGCGGGGGGCCGATCCACAGATACGCAGTATTTT.

This clonotype was seen many times. This rearrangement joins TRBV2 to TRBJ2-4, with a weak D call TRBD1 (5 bases). Trimming shortened V by 7 bases and J by 5 bases, and 12 bases separated the two germline ends. The germline V gene encodes CDR1 SNHLY and CDR2 FYNNEI. CDR3 length: 13 amino acids. The CDR3 coding sequence is TGTGCCAGCAACCTGGGGCCCGAAAACATTCAGTACTTC. Translation gives CASNLGPENIQYF.

CDR3 in DNA: TGTGCCAGCAGCGGCTGGGACACCACAGATACGCAGTATTTT. This translates into CASSGWDTTDTQYF. The J gene is TRBJ2-3, the V gene TRBV5-6; tentatively, D is TRBD1 (6 bases). This CDR3 is built from 14 residues. The V gene's germline CDR1 is SGHDT and CDR2 YYEEEE. V gave up 4 bases and J gave up 2 bases, with 11 bases separating them.

J is TRBJ1-5 and V is TRBV7-2; possible D gene TRBD1, 5 bases. Germline V gene data show CDR1 as SGHTA and CDR2 as FQGNSA. The CDR3 is made up of 14 amino acids. V gave up 3 bases and J gave up 6 bases, with 12 bases separating them. The CDR3 DNA reads TGTGCCAGCAGCTTCAGGGTTGTGGGTCAGCCCCAGCATTTT. Residues: CASSFRVVGQPQHF.

J is TRBJ1-1 and V is TRBV5-6, with 7 bases aligning to TRBD1. V was clipped by 4 bases and J by 4 bases; unmatched bases: 7. The CDR3 covers 14 residues. The germline V gene encodes CDR1 SGHDT and CDR2 YYEEEE. The CDR3 loop reads CASSETGWATEAFF. CDR3 coding DNA: TGTGCCAGCAGCGAGACAGGGTGGGCCACTGAAGCTTTCTTT.

This clonotype was found a few times. The CDR3 coding sequence is TGTGCCAGCAGCTTGCGCCGGAGGTCCTACAATGAGCAGTTCTTC. The encoded protein is CASSLRRRSYNEQFF. The chain has TRBV7-9 and TRBJ2-1, with a tentative D call TRBD2 (5 bases). Trimming left V 3 bases short and J 1 base short, with 10 bases between. The CDR3 consists of 15 residues. The germline V gene has CDR1 SEHNR and CDR2 FQNEAQ (reference sequence).

This clonotype was detected a few times. The V gene is TRBV6-1, the J gene TRBJ1-1, with unresolved D. Germline V gene lookup returns CDR1 MNHNS and CDR2 SASEGT. This CDR3 region has 15 residues. Trimming took 0 bases from V and 7 from J, leaving 15 bases between them. CDR3 DNA: TGTGCCAGCAGTGAAGCTATTAAGGAGTTGGGTGAAGCTTTCTTT. Amino acids: CASSEAIKELGEAFF.

This clonotype has only a few counts. The chain has TRBV7-9 and TRBJ2-5, with TRBD1 matching 7 bases. The CDR3 runs 13 residues. The V gene's germline CDR1 is SEHNR and CDR2 FQNEAQ (reference sequence). V lost 6 bases to trimming and J lost 1 base; unmatched junction nucleotides: 2. The CDR3 sequence: CASRGQTQETQYF. The CDR3 nucleotides are TGTGCCAGCAGGGGACAGACCCAAGAGACCCAGTACTTC.

The rearrangement joins TRBV4-3 to TRBJ2-1; a possible D gene is TRBD1 (6 bases). CDR1 LGHNA and CDR2 YSLEER come from the germline V gene. Trimming removed 0 bases from V and 0 bases from J, with 9 bases in between. The CDR3 consists of 16 residues. The CDR3 DNA reads as TGCGCCAGCAGCCAAGATACCAGGGGCTCCTACAATGAGCAGTTCTTC. Its translation is CASSQDTRGSYNEQFF.

This clonotype occurred once. The chain couples TRBV6-2 or TRBV6-3 to TRBJ2-5; TRBD2 might be the D (6 bases). Germline assignment: CDR1 MNHEY and CDR2 SVGEGT. The CDR3 has 15 residues. Trimming took off 7 bases at V and 11 bases at J, with 26 bases between the two ends. CDR3 protein: CASIATGVKFNEQYF. CDR3 nucleotides: TGTGCCAGCATCGCCACGGGGGTTAAATTCAATGAGCAGTACTTC.

The chain recombines TRBV4-3 with TRBJ2-1; D is possibly TRBD1 (5 bases). The CDR3 extends over 14 amino acids. Trimming stripped 0 bases from V and 5 bases from J, with 8 bases between. Germline V gene data show CDR1 as LGHNA and CDR2 as YSLEER. The CDR3 protein is CASSQERRDNEQFF. The CDR3 DNA sequence: TGCGCCAGCAGCCAAGAACGCAGGGACAATGAGCAGTTCTTC.

The chain combines TRBV27 with TRBJ2-5; D unresolved. With 5 bases removed from V and 7 bases from J, the gap between germline ends came to 14 bases. Germline CDR1 reads MNHEY; CDR2 reads SMNVEV (reference sequence). The CDR3 consists of 13 residues. CDR3 sequence: CASSVGSASTQYF. The CDR3 nucleotides are TGTGCCAGCAGTGTAGGGTCCGCTTCGACCCAGTACTTC.

This clonotype was counted a few times. The chain couples TRBV4-3 to TRBJ2-1, with D perhaps TRBD1 (6 bases). V lost 1 base to trimming and J lost 6 bases, with 22 bases between them. CDR1 and CDR2 from the germline V gene are LGHNA and YSLEER. CDR3 length equals 18 residues. The CDR3 protein is CASSQALSGTTLGNEQFF. The CDR3 coding sequence is TGCGCCAGCAGCCAAGCACTCTCCGGGACAACCCTTGGCAATGAGCAGTTCTTC.

This clonotype was observed a few times. The chain joins TRBV7-9 to TRBJ1-1; no firm D call. The CDR3 totals 11 residues. V was trimmed by 3 bases and J by 7 bases, leaving 6 bases between them. Germline V gene lookup returns CDR1 SEHNR and CDR2 FQNEAQ (reference sequence). CDR3 amino acids: CASSFLDEAFF. The CDR3 nucleotides read TGTGCCAGCAGCTTCCTAGATGAAGCTTTCTTT.

This clonotype was detected a few times. The chain carries TRBV2 and TRBJ2-1; possible D gene TRBD2, 5 bases. Trimming took off 1 base at V and 8 bases at J, with 6 bases between the two ends. Germline CDR1 and CDR2: SNHLY and FYNNEI. CDR3 length: 12 amino acids. CDR3 amino acids: CASSEGGYEQFF. In DNA form, the CDR3 reads TGTGCCAGCAGTGAAGGAGGGTATGAGCAGTTCTTC.

The rearrangement joins TRBV20-1 to TRBJ2-7; 7 nucleotides match TRBD1. The CDR3 is 14 amino acids. After removal of 3 bases from V and 2 bases from J, the junction contained 7 bases not matched to a gene. Germline CDR1 is DFQATT and CDR2 is SNEGSKA (reference sequence). The chain's CDR3 is CSASRTGLTYEQYF. Here the CDR3 DNA reads TGCAGTGCTAGCCGGACAGGTCTTACCTACGAGCAGTACTTC.

The genes are TRBV29-1 and TRBJ1-2, with a tentative D call TRBD1 (5 bases). Germline CDR1 and CDR2: SQVTM and ANQGSEA. This CDR3 region has 12 residues. Trimming stripped 7 bases from V and 8 bases from J, with 17 bases between. In DNA form, the CDR3 reads TGCAGCGCCGGTGGGACTCTGGAGGGCTACACCTTC. Amino acid sequence: CSAGGTLEGYTF.

V is TRBV2 and J is TRBJ2-5, with 10 nucleotides matching TRBD2. CDR1 and CDR2 from the germline V gene are SNHLY and FYNNEI. This CDR3 is built from 13 residues. V shed 4 bases, J shed 5 bases, and the junction held 1 base outside the gene matches. The CDR3 sequence is CASSAGLAETQYF. DNA for the CDR3: TGTGCCAGCAGTGCGGGACTAGCGGAGACCCAGTACTTC.

CDR3 in DNA: TGCGCCAGCAGCTTGGCGGCTCTAACTACGATCGAGCAGTACTTC. Translating gives CASSLAALTTIEQYF. This rearrangement joins TRBV5-1 to TRBJ2-5; D ambiguous. The J call may be wrong; the DNA end is better matched by TRBJ2-7. The CDR3 spans 15 residues. The germline CDR1 and CDR2 sequences are SGHRS and YFSETQ.